Below, one T cell receptor (beta chain) is given with its context. V trimming: 2 bases; J trimming: 0 bases; junction bases outside the gene matches: 6. Germline CDR1 reads SGDLS; CDR2 reads YYNGEE. The CDR3 totals 16 residues. This entry belongs to a study of CD8 T cells in Susac syndrome. After extraction with the RNeasy kit, roughly 0.45 to 1 ug of the RNA was reverse transcribed using random hexamers. Amplification of TCR beta CDR3 spanned 54 Vbeta and 13 Jbeta via immunoSEQ multiplex PCR. TCRdb independently ran MiXCR on the immunoSEQ multiplex PCR reads; one entry per CDR3 protein. The sample lists some 300,000 distinct CDR3 sequences; 70% to 90% were seen once.

V and J are TRBV9 and TRBJ2-7, with 9 bases aligning to TRBD1. This receptor was taken from a human donor with multiple sclerosis. The sequenced sample consisted of CD8+ T cells from PBMCs. CDR3 loop: CASSVAGTGLSYEQYF. CDR3 nucleotides: TGTGCCAGCAGCGTCGCCGGGACAGGGCTCTCCTACGAGCAGTACTTC.